Below, 15 T cell receptor beta chains from the same sample are listed, as sequenced in a study of cytomegalovirus exposure and HLA in healthy donors. The PCR ran on 60 Vbeta and 13 Jbeta primers. Sequenced by immunoSEQ multiplex PCR; TCRdb stores in-frame clones only, minus some. The sample carries over 25,000 clones, 62% recorded once. Source material: PBMCs. Every receptor here comes from a male donor in good health and CMV-seropositive.

V and J are TRBV19 and TRBJ2-1, with D possibly TRBD2 on 6 matching bases. The V gene's germline CDR1 is LNHDA and CDR2 SQIVND (reference sequence). The CDR3 loop spans 14 amino acids. The V end lost 6 bases, the J end lost 6 bases, and 15 bases lay between the germline ends. CDR3: CASSPRRAPNEQFF. The CDR3 DNA reads as TGTGCCAGTAGCCCCCGGAGGGCCCCCAATGAGCAGTTCTTC.

V usage is TRBV5-1 and J usage is TRBJ1-4; a possible D gene is TRBD1 (6 bases). Trimming shortened V by 0 bases and J by 6 bases, and 12 bases separated the two germline ends. Germline V lookup: CDR1 SGHRS, CDR2 YFSETQ. The CDR3 spans 15 residues. The CDR3: CASSLVGTRDEKLFF. Here the CDR3 DNA reads TGCGCCAGCAGCTTGGTAGGGACAAGGGATGAAAAACTGTTTTTT.

V gene TRBV6-5 combines with J gene TRBJ1-3; D remains unclear. The germline gives CDR1 MNHEY, CDR2 SVGAGI. The V end lost 0 bases, the J end lost 2 bases, and 11 bases lay between the germline ends. The CDR3 length is 16 residues. Here the CDR3 reads CASSYSSIEAGNTIYF. The DNA of the CDR3 is TGTGCCAGCAGTTACTCGAGCATCGAAGCTGGAAACACCATATATTTT.

This clone was observed a few times. The chain links TRBV4-1 to TRBJ1-2, with 8 bases matching TRBD1. J was trimmed by 2 bases and V by 0 bases; bases with no gene match: 2. This CDR3 is 15 amino acids long. Per germline, CDR1 MGHRA and CDR2 YSYEKL. The CDR3 nucleotides are TGCGCCAGCAGCCAAGATCAGGGGGCGAACTATGGCTACACCTTC. Its protein is CASSQDQGANYGYTF.

The rearrangement joins TRBV5-1 to TRBJ1-1, with TRBD1 as a possible D gene (5 bases). Per the germline V gene, CDR1 is SGHRS and CDR2 is YFSETQ. The CDR3 runs 13 residues. With 4 bases removed from V and 8 bases from J, the gap between germline ends came to 15 bases. CDR3 nucleotide sequence: TGCGCCAGCAGCCCAACGGGGGAACTGGAAGCTTTCTTT. Its protein is CASSPTGELEAFF.

The chain joins TRBV5-1 to TRBJ2-2; TRBD2 matches 12 bases. Unmatched junction bases numbered 6, after V lost 3 bases and J lost 0 bases. The CDR3 is 18 amino acids. Germline V gene lookup returns CDR1 SGHRS and CDR2 YFSETQ. In DNA, the CDR3 is TGCGCCAGCAGCTCGGGGACTAGCGGGCCGGCGAACACCGGGGAGCTGTTTTTT. The encoded protein is CASSSGTSGPANTGELFF. Full variable domain (missing parts from reference TRBV5-1 and TRBJ2-2): KAGVTQTPRYLIKTRGQQVTLSCSPISGHRSVSWYQQTPGQGLQFLFEYFSETQRNKGNFPGRFSGRQFSNSRSEMNVSTLELGDSALYLCASSSGTSGPANTGELFFGEGSRLTVL.

There are a few counts of this clone. V usage is TRBV7-9 and J usage is TRBJ1-1; maybe TRBD1 (6 bases). The V end was cut by 1 base, the J end by 4 bases, with 16 bases between. CDR1 SEHNR and CDR2 FQNEAQ come from the germline V gene (reference sequence). This CDR3 contains 16 residues. CDR3 coding DNA: TGTGCCAGCAGCTTAGGAGGGGGTGTAAGGGGCACTGAAGCTTTCTTT. Protein sequence: CASSLGGGVRGTEAFF.

A note on this clone: The sample contains more than one DNA sequence encoding this CDR3. The chain couples TRBV6-1 to TRBJ1-1; D is undetermined. The CDR3 runs 12 residues. Trimming stripped 6 bases from V and 0 bases from J, with 5 bases between. Germline V lookup: CDR1 MNHNS, CDR2 SASEGT. This CDR3 is CASRSMNTEAFF. As DNA, the CDR3 is TGTGCCAGCAGGAGCATGAACACTGAAGCTTTCTTT.

The rearrangement joins TRBV9 to TRBJ2-7, with D perhaps matching TRBD2 (5 bases). CDR3 length: 15 residues. Trimming left V 0 bases short and J 3 bases short, with 13 bases between. From germline, CDR1 is SGDLS and CDR2 YYNGEE. The CDR3 sequence is CASSVDEGSVYEQYF. In DNA form, the CDR3 reads TGTGCCAGCAGCGTAGATGAGGGTAGTGTCTACGAGCAGTACTTC.

J is TRBJ1-2 and V is TRBV7-2; 12 bases map to TRBD1. The CDR3 has 15 residues. Germline V gene data show CDR1 as SGHTA and CDR2 as FQGNSA. The ends lost 1 base at V and 7 bases at J; junction bases unmatched: 4. The CDR3: CASSLEGTGGAGYTF. CDR3 nucleotides: TGTGCCAGCAGCTTAGAAGGGACAGGGGGCGCTGGCTACACCTTC.

The chain has TRBV5-6 and TRBJ1-1; TRBD1 matches 10 bases. Unmatched junction bases numbered 7, after V lost 5 bases and J lost 6 bases. The CDR3 has 14 residues. The germline CDR1 and CDR2 sequences are SGHDT and YYEEEE. For the CDR3, the DNA is TGTGCCAGCAGTGCCGGGACAGGGGTCTCTGAAGCTTTCTTT. It translates to CASSAGTGVSEAFF.

On this clone: The same CDR3 arises from other DNA sequences in this sample as well. V and J are TRBV6-1 and TRBJ2-3; 12 nucleotides align to TRBD2. The length of the CDR3 is 15 residues. The J segment lost 4 bases and the V segment lost 3 bases, leaving 2 bases of the junction unmatched. Germline V gene data show CDR1 as MNHNS and CDR2 as SASEGT. CDR3 coding DNA: TGTGCCAGCAGTGAGCTAGCGGGGGGGCCAGATACGCAGTATTTT. This gives the protein CASSELAGGPDTQYF.

This clone was seen a few times. The V and J genes are TRBV15 and TRBJ1-2; 8 bases match TRBD1. Germline loops: CDR1 LNHNV, CDR2 YYDKDF (reference sequence). This CDR3 comprises 14 residues. The junction had 1 base not matched to a gene; V was cut back by 0 bases and J by 4 bases. The CDR3 sequence: CATSREDRVYGYTF. In DNA form, the CDR3 reads TGTGCCACCAGCAGAGAGGACAGGGTCTATGGCTACACCTTC.

About this clone itself: The junction departs from the called germline gene at one end, perhaps through a read error. The chain joins TRBV30 to TRBJ1-2; tentative D call: TRBD1 (5 bases). The CDR3 spans 15 residues. Germline-derived CDR1 and CDR2 are GTSNPN and SVGIG (reference sequence). The CDR3, as DNA: TGTGCCTGGAGTGTTGGAGTCAGGGTGTGGGGTGGCTACCCCTTC. It codes for CAWSVGVRVWGGYPF.

V is TRBV7-2 and J is TRBJ2-2; possibly TRBD2 for D (6 bases). Trimming took off 3 bases at V and 2 bases at J, with 7 bases between the two ends. The germline gives CDR1 SGHTA, CDR2 FQGNSA. The CDR3 spans 14 residues. This CDR3 is CASSFGLNTGELFF. The CDR3 DNA follows: TGTGCCAGCAGCTTCGGACTAAACACCGGGGAGCTGTTTTTT.